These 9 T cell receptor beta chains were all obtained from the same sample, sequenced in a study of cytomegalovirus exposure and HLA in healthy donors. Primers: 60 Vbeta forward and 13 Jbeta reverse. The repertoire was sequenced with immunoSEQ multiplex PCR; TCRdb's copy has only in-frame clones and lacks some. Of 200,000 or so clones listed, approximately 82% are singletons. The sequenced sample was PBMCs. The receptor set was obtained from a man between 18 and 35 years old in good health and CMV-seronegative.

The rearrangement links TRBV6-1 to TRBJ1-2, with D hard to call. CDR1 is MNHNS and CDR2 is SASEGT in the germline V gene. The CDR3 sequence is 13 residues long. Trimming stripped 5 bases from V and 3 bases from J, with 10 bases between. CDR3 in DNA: TGTGCCAGCAGTTCTAGCGGGGACTATGGCTACACCTTC. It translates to CASSSSGDYGYTF.

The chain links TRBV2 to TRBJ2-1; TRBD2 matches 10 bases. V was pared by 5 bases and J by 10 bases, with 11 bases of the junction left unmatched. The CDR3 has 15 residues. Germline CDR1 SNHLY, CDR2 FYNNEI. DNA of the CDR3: TGTGCCAGCAGTTTGGCACTAGCGGGACTCGGAGAGCAGTTCTTC. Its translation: CASSLALAGLGEQFF.

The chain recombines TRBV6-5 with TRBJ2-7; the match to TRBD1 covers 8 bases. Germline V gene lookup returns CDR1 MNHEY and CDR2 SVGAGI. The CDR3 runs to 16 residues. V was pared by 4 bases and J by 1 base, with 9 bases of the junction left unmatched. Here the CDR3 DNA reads TGTGCCAGCAGTTCGCCCCGGACAGGGATGTCCTACGAGCAGTACTTC. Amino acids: CASSSPRTGMSYEQYF.

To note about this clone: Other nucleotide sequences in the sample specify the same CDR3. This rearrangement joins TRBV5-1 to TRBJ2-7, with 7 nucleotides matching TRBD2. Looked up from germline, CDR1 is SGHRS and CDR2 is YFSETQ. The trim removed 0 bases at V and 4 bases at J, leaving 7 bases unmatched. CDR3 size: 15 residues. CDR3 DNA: TGCGCCAGCAGCTTGGTGGGCGGGAGCCTTTACGAGCAGTACTTC. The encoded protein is CASSLVGGSLYEQYF.

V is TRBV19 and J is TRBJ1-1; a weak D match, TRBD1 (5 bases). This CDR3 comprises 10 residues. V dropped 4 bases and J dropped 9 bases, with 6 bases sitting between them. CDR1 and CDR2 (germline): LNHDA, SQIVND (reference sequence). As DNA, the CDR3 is TGTGCCAGTAGTAGGGGCAAAGCTTTCTTT. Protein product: CASSRGKAFF.

The CDR3 DNA follows: TGTGCCTGGAGTTACGGGAGCGGAGAGACCCAGTACTTC. This translates into CAWSYGSGETQYF. The chain combines TRBV30 with TRBJ2-5; a possible D gene is TRBD2 (6 bases). The CDR3 runs to 13 residues. Trimming pared 2 bases from V and 4 bases from J, leaving 11 bases between. Germline values: CDR1 GTSNPN, CDR2 SVGIG (reference sequence).

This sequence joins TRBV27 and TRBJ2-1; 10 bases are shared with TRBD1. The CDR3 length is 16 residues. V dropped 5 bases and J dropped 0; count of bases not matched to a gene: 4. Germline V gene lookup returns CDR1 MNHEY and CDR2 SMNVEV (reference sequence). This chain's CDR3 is CASSHGTGASYNEQFF. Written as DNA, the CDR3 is TGTGCCAGCAGTCACGGGACAGGGGCCTCCTACAATGAGCAGTTCTTC.

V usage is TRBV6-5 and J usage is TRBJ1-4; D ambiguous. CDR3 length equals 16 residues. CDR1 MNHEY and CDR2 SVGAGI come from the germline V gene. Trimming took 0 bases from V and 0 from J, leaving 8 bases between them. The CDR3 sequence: CASSYSRSATNEKLFF. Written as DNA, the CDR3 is TGTGCCAGCAGTTACTCGCGCAGCGCAACTAATGAAAAACTGTTTTTT.

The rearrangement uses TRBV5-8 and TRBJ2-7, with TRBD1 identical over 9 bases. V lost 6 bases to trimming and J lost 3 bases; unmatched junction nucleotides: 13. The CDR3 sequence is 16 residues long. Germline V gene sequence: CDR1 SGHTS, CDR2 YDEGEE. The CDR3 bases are TGTGCCAGCAACCAAAAAACACAGGGGGCTGGCTACGAGCAGTACTTC. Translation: CASNQKTQGAGYEQYF.